These 30 T cell receptor beta chains share one sample of origin, sequenced in a study of tumor-infiltrating lymphocytes in oesophageal squamous cell carcinoma. TCRdb recomputed calls from the PCR reads with MiXCR, one row per CDR3 protein. The profile shows almost 20,000 distinct CDR3 sequences, around 40% of them singletons. Sequencing was performed on esophageal tumor tissue. All receptors come from a male donor with esophageal squamous cell carcinoma.

This rearrangement joins TRBV7-3 to TRBJ2-2, with a tentative D call TRBD1 (5 bases). The CDR3 is made up of 16 amino acids. Germline values: CDR1 SGHTA, CDR2 FQGTGA. Deletions cut 1 base from V and 5 bases from J, with 14 bases between. The CDR3: CASSLMGFGATGELFF. CDR3 nucleotides: TGTGCCAGCAGCTTAATGGGGTTTGGGGCTACCGGGGAGCTGTTTTTT.

This clonotype was seen a handful of times. This chain's CDR3 is CASSLVGPSPGQETQYF. The CDR3 DNA reads as TGTGCCAGCAGCTTAGTTGGTCCTAGCCCAGGCCAAGAGACCCAGTACTTC. The chain joins TRBV7-6 to TRBJ2-5; D possibly corresponds to TRBD2 (5 bases). V gave up 1 base and J gave up 1 base, with 16 bases separating them. Germline V gives CDR1 SGHVS, CDR2 FNYEAQ. This CDR3 is built from 17 residues.

This clonotype has just one count. The junction differs from germline at one of its ends, possibly a read error. The CDR3, as DNA: TGTGCCAGTAGTCGCGGTAGCGGGAGTGGTGAGTTCTTC. Residues: CASSRGSGSGEFF. J is TRBJ2-5 and V is TRBV19, with 9 bases matching TRBD2. This CDR3 is 13 amino acids long. Per germline, CDR1 LNHDA and CDR2 SQIVND (reference sequence). The full variable domain, with the rest looked up from reference TRBV19 and TRBJ2-5, is DGGITQSPKYLFRKEGQNVTLSCEQNLNHDAMYWYRQDPGQGLRLIYYSQIVNDFQKGDIAEGYSVSREKKESFPLTVTSAQKNPTAFYLCASSRGSGSGEFFGPGTRLLVL.

V is TRBV7-1 and J is TRBJ2-3; 7 bases fit TRBD2. TRBV7-1 carries the ORF label, with uncertain function. The CDR3 contains 14 residues. The V gene end was trimmed by 6 bases and the J gene end by 0 bases; junction bases not matched to a gene: 3. The CDR3 bases are TGTGCCAGCAGTAATAGCGGGAGCACAGATACGCAGTATTTT. This sequence encodes CASSNSGSTDTQYF.

There are many counts of this clonotype. The CDR3 protein is CASSLRGGAGLQETQYF. The CDR3 DNA sequence: TGTGCCAGCAGTTTAAGGGGGGGGGCTGGACTACAAGAGACCCAGTACTTC. This chain links TRBV27 with TRBJ2-5, with a possible D match to TRBD2 (7 bases). Germline loops: CDR1 MNHEY, CDR2 SMNVEV (reference sequence). The V and J ends lost 2 bases and 2 bases respectively, with 18 bases between them. The CDR3 is made up of 17 amino acids.

Of note for this clonotype: A read error is likely, as this CDR3 ends without the conserved phenylalanine or tryptophan. Because the CDR3's place on the DNA is in doubt, the DNA is left out and the CDR3 is given as listed by TCRdb. The chain links TRBV11-2 to TRBJ2-7. CDR1 SGHAT and CDR2 FQNNGV come from the germline V gene. The CDR3 region is 14 residues in length, termini included. The CDR3 spells CASSTENYGYTFGS.

This clonotype was counted at least ten times. The V call is TRBV10-2, the J call TRBJ2-2; 9 bases align to TRBD1. With 5 bases clipped from V and 5 bases from J, the junction kept 3 bases outside the gene matches. Looked up from germline, CDR1 is WSHSY and CDR2 is SAAADI. The CDR3 is 14 residues long. CDR3 sequence reads: CASSPGQGTGELFF. CDR3 bases: TGCGCCAGCAGTCCTGGACAGGGGACCGGGGAGCTGTTTTTT.

This clonotype has only a few counts. The rearrangement joins TRBV7-2 to TRBJ2-1, with D perhaps TRBD2 (6 bases). Germline V gene data show CDR1 as SGHTA and CDR2 as FQGNSA. The length of the CDR3 is 14 residues. V dropped 2 bases and J dropped 8 bases, with 13 bases sitting between them. The CDR3: CASSLNRGGDEQFF. CDR3 DNA sequence: TGTGCCAGCAGCTTAAACCGCGGCGGGGATGAGCAGTTCTTC.

The genes are TRBV7-6 and TRBJ2-5; 9 bases match TRBD1. The DNA end is more similar to TRBJ2-1, so the J call may be wrong. The CDR3 runs to 15 residues. Germline-derived CDR1 and CDR2 are SGHVS and FNYEAQ. The CDR3 is CASSPGGTGRSEQFF. The CDR3 nucleotides are TGTGCCAGCAGCCCAGGGGGGACAGGGAGATCTGAGCAGTTCTTC.

By frequency in the sample, this clonotype is medium-sized (0.01 to 0.1%). This sequence joins TRBV7-2 and TRBJ2-3; 8 bases agree with TRBD2. Germline V gene sequence: CDR1 SGHTA, CDR2 FQGNSA. The CDR3 contains 16 residues. V lost 4 bases and J lost 6; bases outside the gene matches: 12. CDR3 coding DNA: TGTGCCAGCAGCTCCCAACCGGGACTAGTGACGGATACGCAGTATTTT. Protein: CASSSQPGLVTDTQYF. The complete variable domain, with remaining parts taken from reference TRBV7-2 and TRBJ2-3, reads GAGVSQSPSNKVTEKGKDVELRCDPISGHTALYWYRQSLGQGLEFLIYFQGNSAPDKSGLPSDRFSAERTGGSVSTLTIQRTQQEDSAVYLCASSSQPGLVTDTQYFGPGTRLTVL.

This clonotype was observed at least ten times. The rearrangement links TRBV14 to TRBJ2-3; 11 nucleotides match TRBD2. The CDR3 covers 18 residues. Unmatched junction bases numbered 8, after V lost 0 bases and J lost 3 bases. The germline gives CDR1 SGHDN, CDR2 FVKESK. The CDR3 reads CASSQEELAGVGTDTQYF. The CDR3, as DNA: TGTGCCAGCAGCCAAGAAGAACTAGCGGGAGTCGGGACAGATACGCAGTATTTT.

V and J are TRBV2 and TRBJ2-7, with D possibly matching TRBD1 (6 bases). The DNA end lines up better with TRBJ2-5; the J call may be wrong. The CDR3 contains 14 residues. CDR1 SNHLY and CDR2 FYNNEI come from the germline V gene. The CDR3 sequence is CASQAGALQETQYF. CDR3 nucleotide sequence: TGTGCCAGCCAAGCAGGGGCGCTCCAAGAGACCCAGTACTTC.

The chain uses TRBV5-1 and TRBJ2-6; D uncertain. CDR1 is SGHRS and CDR2 is YFSETQ in the germline V gene. CDR3 length: 17 amino acids. V dropped 4 bases and J dropped 0 bases, with 14 bases sitting between them. CDR3 in amino acids: CASSPIFLRSGANVLTF. The DNA for the CDR3 is TGCGCCAGCAGCCCAATTTTCCTGCGCTCTGGGGCCAACGTCCTGACTTTC.

The chain is built from TRBV15 and TRBJ1-5; D remains unclear. Trimming removed 1 base from V and 9 bases from J, with 7 bases in between. CDR3 length: 12 amino acids. Germline V gene lookup returns CDR1 LNHNV and CDR2 YYDKDF (reference sequence). The CDR3 DNA follows: TGTGCCACCAGCAGAGGGGCAGGGCCCCAGCATTTT. The encoded protein is CATSRGAGPQHF.

The rearrangement joins TRBV12-3 or TRBV12-4 to TRBJ2-4; D is possibly TRBD1 or TRBD2 (5 bases each). CDR3 length: 14 amino acids. V was cut by 6 bases and J by 15 bases, with 24 bases left in between. The CDR3 loop reads CASRPGQNTGELYF. The CDR3 nucleotides are TGTGCCAGCAGGCCCGGACAAAACACCGGGGAGCTGTACTTC.

This chain joins TRBV4-1 and TRBJ2-1; D gene uncertain. The last part of the DNA fits TRBJ2-5 better; the J call may be wrong. Germline V gene data show CDR1 as MGHRA and CDR2 as YSYEKL. This CDR3 region has 12 residues. The DNA for the CDR3 is TGCGCCAGCCAGGACCGCCAAGAGACCCAGTACTTC. It encodes CASQDRQETQYF.

The rearrangement links TRBV12-3 or TRBV12-4 to TRBJ1-2, with no clear D. With 6 bases removed from V and 0 bases from J, the gap between germline ends came to 11 bases. CDR3 size: 14 residues. CDR3 loop: CASSRVRPNYGYTF. In DNA, the CDR3 is TGTGCCAGCAGCCGAGTACGGCCTAACTATGGCTACACCTTC.

The chain has TRBV5-1 and TRBJ1-6, with 7 bases aligning to TRBD1. Germline CDR1 and CDR2: SGHRS and YFSETQ. This CDR3 comprises 16 residues. J lost 3 bases, V lost 0 bases, and 3 bases had no gene match. CDR3 in amino acids: CASSLEQGNYNSPLHF. The CDR3 bases are TGCGCCAGCAGCTTGGAACAGGGGAACTATAATTCACCCCTCCACTTT.

In this sample, this clonotype turned up many times. The rearrangement joins TRBV24-1 to TRBJ2-3, with TRBD1 matching over 10 bases. Trimming took 7 bases from V and 4 from J; bases not matched to a gene: 7. Germline CDR1 is KGHDR and CDR2 is SFDVKD. This CDR3 region has 15 residues. CDR3 sequence (DNA): TGTGCCACCAGGGGGACAGGGGTTTCATCAGATACGCAGTATTTT. Its protein is CATRGTGVSSDTQYF.

The chain is built from TRBV7-3 and TRBJ2-6; 8 bases fit TRBD2. With the DNA end fitting TRBJ2-5 better, the J assignment may be wrong. This CDR3 comprises 16 residues. CDR1 SGHTA and CDR2 FQGTGA come from the germline V gene. CDR3 nucleotide sequence: TGTGCCAGCAGCTTAGACAGCGGGAGTGGATGCGAGACCCAGTACTTC. Amino acids: CASSLDSGSGCETQYF.

This clonotype was counted ten times or more. The chain joins TRBV12-3 or TRBV12-4 to TRBJ1-5; the match to TRBD1 covers 10 bases. Trimming removed 8 bases from V and 6 bases from J; junction bases left unmatched: 13. This CDR3 contains 16 residues. The CDR3 is CASGLSGTGVSQPQHF. The CDR3 nucleotides are TGTGCCAGCGGACTTTCCGGGACAGGGGTGTCTCAGCCCCAGCATTTT.

This clonotype was counted many times. The chain links TRBV28 to TRBJ1-5; D gene unclear. Germline assignment: CDR1 MDHEN and CDR2 SYDVKM. Trimming removed 10 bases at V and 1 base at J, with 14 bases between. This CDR3 is built from 14 residues. This CDR3 is CATTPAGSNQPQHF. CDR3 sequence (DNA): TGTGCCACCACCCCGGCTGGAAGCAATCAGCCCCAGCATTTT.

This clonotype showed up just a few times. The genes are TRBV7-3 and TRBJ2-6; TRBD2 matches at 7 bases. The V segment lost 2 bases and the J segment 0 bases; nucleotides outside the gene matches: 7. This CDR3 comprises 18 residues. CDR1 is SGHTA and CDR2 is FQGTGA in the germline V gene. This CDR3 reads CASSLSGRAPSGANVLTF. In DNA, the CDR3 is TGTGCCAGCAGCTTATCTGGGAGGGCCCCCTCTGGGGCCAACGTCCTGACTTTC.

With respect to this clonotype: A much larger clone sits a single nucleotide away, making a read error possible. The chain employs TRBV19 and TRBJ2-4; 16 nucleotides match TRBD2. From germline, CDR1 is LNHDA and CDR2 SQIVND (reference sequence). J was trimmed by 13 bases and V by 5 bases; bases with no gene match: 17. This CDR3 has 18 residues. The CDR3 spells CASSPTRGLAGGGNEQYF. CDR3 DNA: TGTGCCAGTAGTCCCACCCGGGGACTAGCGGGAGGGGGGAATGAGCAGTACTTC.

The sample holds one count of this clonotype. The rearrangement uses TRBV12-3 or TRBV12-4 and TRBJ1-2, with TRBD1 matching over 8 bases. This CDR3 is 13 amino acids long. The trim removed 7 bases at V and 8 bases at J, leaving 9 bases unmatched. The CDR3 sequence is CASIKGTGGGYTF. The CDR3 bases are TGTGCCAGCATCAAGGGGACAGGAGGCGGCTACACCTTC.

This clonotype was picked up one time. The chain employs TRBV27 and TRBJ2-7; D perhaps matches TRBD2 (5 bases). Matching the DNA end better, TRBJ2-5 makes the J call doubtful. This CDR3 contains 15 residues. Germline V gives CDR1 MNHEY, CDR2 SMNVEV (reference sequence). The CDR3 DNA reads as TGTGCCAGCACCCATCGCAGCGGATACCAAGAGACCCAGTACTTC. Its protein product is CASTHRSGYQETQYF.

On this clonotype itself: Given the absence of the conserved phenylalanine or tryptophan at the CDR3 end, a read error is likely. The DNA is left out, because the CDR3 cannot be placed on it with certainty; the CDR3 is given as TCRdb lists it. The chain employs TRBV7-2 and TRBJ2-5; TRBD1, as called in the table, went unchecked against the DNA. Germline CDR1 SGHTA, CDR2 FQGNSA. The length of the CDR3 is 17 amino acids, counting both ends. The CDR3 sequence: CASSPQGGIYYGYTFGS.

Comment on this clonotype: A read error may explain this, as a much larger clone is one base away. CDR3 DNA: TGTGCCAGCAGTTCAACGAGACGACTTGGTGAAGCTTTCTTT. Translating it yields CASSSTRRLGEAFF. The V and J genes are TRBV27 and TRBJ2-3; D is unresolved. TRBJ1-1 explains the end of the DNA better; the J call may be wrong. CDR1 and CDR2 (germline): MNHEY, SMNVEV (reference sequence). The CDR3 is 14 residues long.

A remark on this clonotype: Given the absence of the conserved phenylalanine or tryptophan at the CDR3 end, a read error is likely. No DNA is shown, since the ends of the CDR3 on it are uncertain; the CDR3 is the one TCRdb lists. The chain couples TRBV7-9 to TRBJ1-6. Counting both end residues, the CDR3 totals 14 amino acids. The V gene's germline CDR1 is SEHNR and CDR2 FQNEAQ (reference sequence). CDR3 in amino acids: CASSFKAYEQYFGP.

There are many counts of this clonotype. This may be a read error, as it is one base from a much larger clone. The chain has TRBV7-8 and TRBJ2-5; 10 bases agree with TRBD2. Germline CDR1 reads SGHVS; CDR2 reads FQNEAQ. The CDR3 consists of 16 residues. V trimming: 6 bases; J trimming: 11 bases; junction bases outside the gene matches: 18. CDR3 region: CASRSQREGQDNEQYF. In nucleotides, the CDR3 is TGTGCCAGCAGGAGCCAGCGGGAGGGCCAAGACAATGAGCAGTACTTC.